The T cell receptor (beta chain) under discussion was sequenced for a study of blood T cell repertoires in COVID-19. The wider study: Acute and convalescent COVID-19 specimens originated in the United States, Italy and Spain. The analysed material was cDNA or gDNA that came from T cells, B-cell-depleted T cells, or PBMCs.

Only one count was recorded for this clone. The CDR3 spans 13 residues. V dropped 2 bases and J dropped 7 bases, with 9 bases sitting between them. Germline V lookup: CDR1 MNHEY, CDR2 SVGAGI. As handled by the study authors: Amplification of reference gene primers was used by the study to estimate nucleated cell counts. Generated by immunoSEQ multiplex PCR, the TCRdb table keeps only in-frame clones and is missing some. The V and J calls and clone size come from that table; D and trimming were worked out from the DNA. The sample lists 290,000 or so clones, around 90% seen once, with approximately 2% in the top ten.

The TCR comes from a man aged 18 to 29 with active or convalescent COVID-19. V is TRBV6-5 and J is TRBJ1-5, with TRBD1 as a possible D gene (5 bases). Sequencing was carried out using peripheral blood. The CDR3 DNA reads TGTGCCAGCAGTTACAGGGGTGAACAGCCCCAGCATTTT. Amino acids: CASSYRGEQPQHF.